These 20 T cell receptor beta chains were all obtained from the same sample, sequenced in a study of shared clonotypes between healthy human individuals. Profiled with immunoSEQ multiplex PCR; TCRdb holds only in-frame clones, not every one. This sample has about 2.4 million clones, with 90% to 95% found just once. The sample was naive CD4+ T cells from PBMCs. Noted subset: CD45RA+ positively selected. Receptors were obtained from a man in his late teens or twenties in good health. Some clones in this sample may be carry-over from other donors' samples.

The J gene is TRBJ2-6, the V gene TRBV28; 7 bases are shared with TRBD1. The CDR3 spans 17 residues. Germline V lookup: CDR1 MDHEN, CDR2 SYDVKM. The V and J ends lost 2 bases and 0 bases, in that order; junction bases with no gene match: 4. This CDR3 is CASSLPGGFSGANVLTF. In DNA, the CDR3 is TGTGCCAGCAGTTTACCAGGGGGATTCTCTGGGGCCAACGTCCTGACTTTC.

The chain carries TRBV5-5 and TRBJ2-7; D remains unclear. V shed 0 bases and J shed 6 bases, with 10 bases lying between them. The CDR3 has 13 residues. The V gene's germline CDR1 is SGHKS and CDR2 YYEKEE (reference sequence). CDR3 sequence reads: CASSLESWGEQYF. For the CDR3, the DNA is TGTGCCAGCAGCTTGGAGTCGTGGGGCGAGCAGTACTTC. Variable domain in full (rest from reference TRBV5-5 and TRBJ2-7): DAGVTQSPTHLIKTRGQQVTLRCSPISGHKSVSWYQQVLGQGPQFIFQYYEKEERGRGNFPDRFSARQFPNYSSELNVNALLLGDSALYLCASSLESWGEQYFGPGTRLTVT.

V usage is TRBV21-1 and J usage is TRBJ2-3. TRBV21-1 is tagged as a pseudogene. This CDR3 spans 14 amino acids. The CDR3 DNA reads as TGTGCCAAGAAGGGCAGGCCTAGCACAGATACGCAGTATTTT. Protein sequence: CAKKGRPSTDTQYF.

The gene calls are TRBV7-3 and TRBJ2-5, with TRBD1 matching over 7 bases. V dropped 2 bases and J dropped 1; count of bases not matched to a gene: 7. The CDR3 is 16 amino acids. Germline CDR1 SGHTA, CDR2 FQGTGA. The CDR3 sequence: CASSLLGQASQETQYF. The CDR3 region has the DNA TGTGCCAGCAGCTTACTAGGACAGGCGAGCCAAGAGACCCAGTACTTC.

The chain joins TRBV7-2 to TRBJ1-6; possibly TRBD1 for D (5 bases). The CDR3 covers 16 residues. The V end was cut by 5 bases, the J end by 9 bases, with 20 bases between. Looked up from germline, CDR1 is SGHTA and CDR2 is FQGNSA. The CDR3 protein is CASSRRDFGLVSPLHF. The DNA of the CDR3 is TGTGCCAGCAGCCGAAGGGACTTCGGTTTGGTTTCACCCCTCCACTTT.

This rearrangement joins TRBV5-1 to TRBJ2-2; unclear D gene. The germline V and J ends were trimmed by 3 bases and 6 bases, with 18 bases remaining between them. The CDR3 extends over 16 amino acids. Per the germline V gene, CDR1 is SGHRS and CDR2 is YFSETQ. The CDR3 coding sequence is TGCGCCAGCAGCTCATCTGTCGGCGCCTCGGCCGGGGAGCTGTTTTTT. This gives the protein CASSSSVGASAGELFF.

V gene TRBV6-1 combines with J gene TRBJ2-7; D is ambiguous. The CDR3 extends over 14 amino acids. Germline CDR1 is MNHNS and CDR2 is SASEGT. The V and J ends lost 7 bases and 3 bases respectively, with 16 bases between them. CDR3 coding DNA: TGTGCCAGCACTTCCCGTCGGGCAATCTACGAGCAGTACTTC. It encodes CASTSRRAIYEQYF.

The CDR3 sequence is CASSVAATNEKLFF. CDR3 in DNA: TGTGCCAGCAGTGTGGCAGCAACTAATGAAAAACTGTTTTTT. The chain employs TRBV2 and TRBJ1-4, with unresolved D. Deletions cut 4 bases from V and 0 bases from J, with 6 bases between. Per germline, CDR1 SNHLY and CDR2 FYNNEI. This CDR3 is built from 14 residues.

Turning to this clone: This same CDR3 is encoded by further DNA sequences in the sample. V gene TRBV7-9 combines with J gene TRBJ2-1; D possibly corresponds to TRBD1 (6 bases). This CDR3 is built from 14 residues. In germline, CDR1 is SEHNR, CDR2 FQNEAQ (reference sequence). V shed 6 bases and J shed 3 bases, with 12 bases lying between them. The CDR3 DNA reads as TGTGCCAGCAGTCTACGGGACAACTACAATGAGCAGTTCTTC. It encodes CASSLRDNYNEQFF.

This clone is a singleton in its sample. This rearrangement joins TRBV29-1 to TRBJ1-3; D remains ambiguous. CDR1 and CDR2 from the germline V gene are SQVTM and ANQGSEA. V lost 4 bases to trimming and J lost 9 bases, with 16 bases between them. This CDR3 comprises 13 residues. This CDR3 is CSVVGPDGGTIYF. The DNA of the CDR3 is TGCAGCGTTGTCGGCCCGGACGGTGGCACCATATATTTT. The full variable domain, completed using reference TRBV29-1 and TRBJ1-3, is SAVISQKPSRDICQRGTSLTIQCQVDSQVTMMFWYRQQPGQSLTLIATANQGSEATYESGFVIDKFPISRPNLTFSTLTVSNMSPEDSSIYLCSVVGPDGGTIYFGEGSWLTVV.

The rearrangement uses TRBV4-2 and TRBJ2-1; perhaps TRBD2 as D (6 bases). Germline values: CDR1 LGHNA, CDR2 YNFKEQ. This CDR3 is 15 amino acids long. V was clipped by 2 bases and J by 3 bases, with 11 bases between them. CDR3 nucleotides: TGTGCCAGCAGCCAACCGGGACTGGGCTACAATGAGCAGTTCTTC. Translated, it gives CASSQPGLGYNEQFF.

The chain joins TRBV9 to TRBJ2-1; D not resolved. Trimming shortened V by 0 bases and J by 9 bases, and 16 bases separated the two germline ends. CDR3 length: 15 residues. CDR1 and CDR2 (germline): SGDLS, YYNGEE. The CDR3 loop is CASSVGSPPKGEQFF. CDR3 sequence (DNA): TGTGCCAGCAGCGTAGGTAGCCCGCCAAAGGGTGAGCAGTTCTTC.

The sample holds one count of this clone. The rearrangement links TRBV28 to TRBJ1-2, with unresolved D. This CDR3 comprises 14 residues. Germline V lookup: CDR1 MDHEN, CDR2 SYDVKM. Deletions cut 6 bases from V and 4 bases from J, with 15 bases between. CDR3 coding DNA: TGTGCCAGCAGCCGGGTTGTCCCTATCTATGGCTACACCTTC. It encodes CASSRVVPIYGYTF.

This chain joins TRBV11-2 and TRBJ2-1; no reliable D call. This CDR3 region has 12 residues. The V and J ends lost 4 bases and 8 bases respectively, with 9 bases between them. Germline-derived CDR1 and CDR2 are SGHAT and FQNNGV. DNA of the CDR3: TGTGCCAGCAGCTCGAAGAGGTATGAGCAGTTCTTC. Residues: CASSSKRYEQFF.

The V and J genes are TRBV28 and TRBJ1-3; D uncertain. Between the trimmed V and J ends, which lost 10 bases and 2 bases, there was a span of 15 bases. The germline V gene encodes CDR1 MDHEN and CDR2 SYDVKM. There are 14 residues in the CDR3. CDR3 nucleotide sequence: TGTGCCACCGGCTCGGGAGGTACTGGAAACACCATATATTTT. The encoded protein is CATGSGGTGNTIYF.

The chain couples TRBV5-4 to TRBJ1-1, with 7 nucleotides matching TRBD1. The V segment lost 4 bases and the J segment 3 bases; nucleotides outside the gene matches: 6. Germline V gives CDR1 SGHNT, CDR2 YYREEE (reference sequence). The CDR3 is 14 amino acids. The CDR3 DNA reads as TGTGCCAGCAGCATCGGGACAGCTCACACTGAAGCTTTCTTT. Protein sequence: CASSIGTAHTEAFF.

The rearrangement uses TRBV5-6 and TRBJ1-5; perhaps TRBD1 as D (5 bases). CDR3 size: 17 residues. V was pared by 1 base and J by 4 bases, with 18 bases between. Germline V gene lookup returns CDR1 SGHDT and CDR2 YYEEEE. The CDR3 reads CASSLQLGTTFNQPQHF. The CDR3 nucleotides are TGTGCCAGCAGCTTGCAGTTAGGGACTACTTTTAATCAGCCCCAGCATTTT.

Note on this clone: Additional DNA sequences in this sample encode the identical CDR3. The rearrangement uses TRBV18 and TRBJ1-5; 7 nucleotides line up with TRBD1. The germline gives CDR1 KGHSH, CDR2 LQKENI. The CDR3 length is 14 residues. V lost 6 bases, J lost 4 bases, and 6 bases stayed unmatched. CDR3 bases: TGTGCCAGCTCCCTTGGGACAGCGAATCAGCCCCAGCATTTT. Encoded protein: CASSLGTANQPQHF.

The J gene is TRBJ1-4, the V gene TRBV9; D is unresolved. Germline-derived CDR1 and CDR2 are SGDLS and YYNGEE. The V and J ends lost 2 bases and 8 bases respectively, with 19 bases between them. The CDR3 totals 16 residues. CDR3 sequence: CASSVSPGQDGEKLFF. As DNA, the CDR3 is TGTGCCAGCAGCGTGAGCCCAGGCCAAGACGGCGAAAAACTGTTTTTT.

The genes are TRBV20-1 and TRBJ1-2; the D gene is possibly TRBD1 (5 bases). V was cut by 3 bases and J by 13 bases, with 15 bases left in between. This CDR3 has 11 amino acids. In germline, CDR1 is DFQATT, CDR2 SNEGSKA (reference sequence). CDR3 nucleotide sequence: TGCAGTGCTAGGGAGGGGATATTGGGCACCTTC. Amino acid sequence: CSAREGILGTF.